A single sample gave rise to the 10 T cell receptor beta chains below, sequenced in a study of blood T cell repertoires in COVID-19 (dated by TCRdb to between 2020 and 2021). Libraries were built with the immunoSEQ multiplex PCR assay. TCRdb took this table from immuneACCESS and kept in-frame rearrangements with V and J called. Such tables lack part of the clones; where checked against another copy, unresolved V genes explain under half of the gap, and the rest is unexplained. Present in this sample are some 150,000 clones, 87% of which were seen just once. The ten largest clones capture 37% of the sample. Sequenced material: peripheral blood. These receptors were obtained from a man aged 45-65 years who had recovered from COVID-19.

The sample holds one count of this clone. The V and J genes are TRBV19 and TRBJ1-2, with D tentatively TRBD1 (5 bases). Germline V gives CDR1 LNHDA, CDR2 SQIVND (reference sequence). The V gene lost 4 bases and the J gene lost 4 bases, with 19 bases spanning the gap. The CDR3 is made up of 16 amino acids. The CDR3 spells CASSTADLPGGYGYTF. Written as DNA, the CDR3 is TGTGCCAGTAGTACCGCAGACCTACCGGGGGGCTATGGCTACACCTTC.

The CDR3 DNA reads TGTGCCAGCAGTGAATATCCGTCTAACTATGGCTACACCTTC. This translates into CASSEYPSNYGYTF. This sequence joins TRBV2 and TRBJ1-2; D unclear. The CDR3 is 14 residues long. Germline values: CDR1 SNHLY, CDR2 FYNNEI. V lost 2 bases to trimming and J lost 0 bases, with 7 bases between them.

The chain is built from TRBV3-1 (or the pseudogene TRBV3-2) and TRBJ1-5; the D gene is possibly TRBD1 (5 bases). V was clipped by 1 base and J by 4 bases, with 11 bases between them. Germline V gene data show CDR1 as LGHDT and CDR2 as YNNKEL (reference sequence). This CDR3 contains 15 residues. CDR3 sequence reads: CASSQVPGENQPQHF. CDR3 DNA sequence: TGTGCCAGCAGCCAAGTACCGGGGGAAAATCAGCCCCAGCATTTT.

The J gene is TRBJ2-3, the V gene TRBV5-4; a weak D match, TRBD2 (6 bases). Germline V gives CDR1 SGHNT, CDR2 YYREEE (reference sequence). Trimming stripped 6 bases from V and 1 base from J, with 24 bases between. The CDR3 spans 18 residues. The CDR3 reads CASKRAGSRGTRTDTQYF. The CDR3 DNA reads TGTGCCAGCAAAAGAGCCGGCAGCCGGGGGACGCGCACAGATACGCAGTATTTT.

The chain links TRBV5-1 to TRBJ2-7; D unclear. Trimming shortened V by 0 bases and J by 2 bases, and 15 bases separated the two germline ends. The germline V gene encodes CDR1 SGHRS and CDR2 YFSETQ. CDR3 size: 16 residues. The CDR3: CASSLANSLPPYEQYF. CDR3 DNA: TGCGCCAGCAGCTTGGCCAATAGTCTACCCCCCTACGAGCAGTACTTC.

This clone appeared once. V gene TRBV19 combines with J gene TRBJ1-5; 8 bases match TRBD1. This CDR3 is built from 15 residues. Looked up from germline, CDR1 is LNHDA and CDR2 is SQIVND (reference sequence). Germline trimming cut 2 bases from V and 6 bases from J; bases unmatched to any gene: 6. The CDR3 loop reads CASSIQGAGGQPQHF. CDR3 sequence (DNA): TGTGCCAGTAGTATACAGGGGGCGGGTGGTCAGCCCCAGCATTTT.

The CDR3 is CASSQSGSGGAGETQYF. The CDR3 DNA reads TGTGCCAGCAGCCAATCGGGTAGCGGGGGGGCGGGAGAGACCCAGTACTTC. The gene calls are TRBV3-1 (or the pseudogene TRBV3-2) and TRBJ2-5; 11 nucleotides line up with TRBD2. Germline loops: CDR1 LGHDT, CDR2 YNNKEL (reference sequence). This CDR3 spans 17 amino acids. Trimming took 2 bases from V and 4 from J; bases not matched to a gene: 9.

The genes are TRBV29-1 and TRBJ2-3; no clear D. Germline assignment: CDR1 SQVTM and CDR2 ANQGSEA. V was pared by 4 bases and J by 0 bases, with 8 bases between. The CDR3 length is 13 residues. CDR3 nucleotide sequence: TGCAGCGTTGTTAGCCGTAGCACAGATACGCAGTATTTT. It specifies CSVVSRSTDTQYF.

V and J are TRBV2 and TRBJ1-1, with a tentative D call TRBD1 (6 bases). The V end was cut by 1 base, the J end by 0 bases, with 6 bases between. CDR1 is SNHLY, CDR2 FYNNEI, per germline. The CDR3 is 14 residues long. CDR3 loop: CASSEDRVNTEAFF. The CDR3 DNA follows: TGTGCCAGCAGTGAAGACAGGGTGAACACTGAAGCTTTCTTT. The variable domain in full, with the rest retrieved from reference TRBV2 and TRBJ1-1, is EPEVTQTPSHQVTQMGQEVILRCVPISNHLYFYWYRQILGQKVEFLVSFYNNEISEKSEIFDDQFSVERPDGSNFTLKIRSTKLEDSAMYFCASSEDRVNTEAFFGQGTRLTVV.

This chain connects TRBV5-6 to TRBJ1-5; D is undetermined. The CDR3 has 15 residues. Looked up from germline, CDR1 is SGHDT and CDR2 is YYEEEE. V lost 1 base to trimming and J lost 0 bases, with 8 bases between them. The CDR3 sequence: CASSLLLVSNQPQHF. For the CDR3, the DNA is TGTGCCAGCAGCTTGCTCCTTGTTAGCAATCAGCCCCAGCATTTT.